This T cell receptor (beta chain) was identified during a study of T cell changes during pregnancy in multiple sclerosis. Here immunoSEQ multiplex PCR was the method, and the copy in TCRdb shows in-frame clones only, minus some. The sample yields about 47,000 clones, around 93% seen once. The CDR3 spans 16 residues. Germline CDR1 reads SEHNR; CDR2 reads FQNEAQ (reference sequence). J gave up 2 bases and V 3 bases, and 9 bases lay outside the gene matches. The input for sequencing was peripheral blood, taken after pregnancy. V and J are TRBV7-9 and TRBJ1-2; 7 bases match TRBD1. The source is a female donor with multiple sclerosis, enrolled in a pregnancy study. CDR3 loop: CASSFRDSRANYGYTF. The CDR3 coding sequence is TGTGCCAGCAGCTTCCGGGACAGTCGAGCAAACTATGGCTACACCTTC.